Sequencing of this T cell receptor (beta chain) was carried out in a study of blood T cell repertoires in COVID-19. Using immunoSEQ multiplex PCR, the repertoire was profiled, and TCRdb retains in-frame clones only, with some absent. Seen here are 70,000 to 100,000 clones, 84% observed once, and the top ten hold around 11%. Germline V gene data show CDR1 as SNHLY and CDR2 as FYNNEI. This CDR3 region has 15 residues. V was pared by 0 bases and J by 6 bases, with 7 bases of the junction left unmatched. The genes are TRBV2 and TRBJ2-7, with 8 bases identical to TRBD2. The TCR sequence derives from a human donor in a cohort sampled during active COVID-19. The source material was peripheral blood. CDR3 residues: CASSEAAVAGPEQYF. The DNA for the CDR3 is TGTGCCAGCAGTGAAGCGGCGGTAGCGGGACCCGAGCAGTACTTC.